These 16 T cell receptor beta chains originate from one sample sequenced in a study of graft-versus-host responses after intestinal transplantation. The antigens these receptors bind are not known. Repertoires were generated with immunoSEQ multiplex PCR, while TCRdb's copy carries only in-frame clones and drops some. The data show approximately 100,000 clones, with approximately 87% seen just once and 0.11% held by the top ten. Material: unstimulated CD4+ T cells sorted from spleen or lymph node cells, obtained before intestinal transplant. Source of these receptors: a human donor who received an intestinal transplant.

The chain employs TRBV27 and TRBJ2-1; tentatively, D is TRBD2 (6 bases). V was shortened by 4 bases and J by 7 bases, with 11 bases between the two germline ends. The CDR3 is made up of 13 amino acids. CDR1 and CDR2 from the germline V gene are MNHEY and SMNVEV (reference sequence). This chain's CDR3 is CASSSGRGNEQFF. The DNA of the CDR3 is TGTGCCAGCAGTTCGGGACGGGGGAATGAGCAGTTCTTC.

The rearrangement links TRBV9 to TRBJ2-2; 7 bases are a match to TRBD1. The CDR3 loop spans 13 amino acids. CDR1 and CDR2 (germline): SGDLS, YYNGEE. V lost 7 bases to trimming and J lost 5 bases; unmatched junction nucleotides: 5. CDR3 in DNA: TGTGCCAGCTCCAGGGGGTGGACCGGGGAGCTGTTTTTT. As protein: CASSRGWTGELFF.

V usage is TRBV18 and J usage is TRBJ1-1; D gene ambiguous. V shed 4 bases and J shed 4 bases, with 13 bases lying between them. CDR3 size: 14 residues. The germline CDR1 and CDR2 sequences are KGHSH and LQKENI. The CDR3 nucleotides are TGTGCCAGCTCACGGGCGGCGGGCGGCACTGAAGCTTTCTTT. Its protein is CASSRAAGGTEAFF.

The chain combines TRBV5-4 with TRBJ1-1, with 7 bases that match TRBD1. The CDR3 runs to 14 residues. V was clipped by 3 bases and J by 6 bases; unmatched bases: 8. Per the germline V gene, CDR1 is SGHNT and CDR2 is YYREEE (reference sequence). This CDR3 reads CASSSGTASPEAFF. For the CDR3, the DNA is TGTGCCAGCAGCTCTGGGACAGCTTCCCCTGAAGCTTTCTTT.

This sequence joins TRBV7-8 and TRBJ2-4, with D possibly being TRBD1 (6 bases). Germline CDR1 is SGHVS and CDR2 is FQNEAQ. V was shortened by 5 bases and J by 7 bases, with 18 bases between the two germline ends. The CDR3 consists of 15 residues. The CDR3 DNA follows: TGTGCCAGCAGCCCCCGCCCCGGGACACCTAACATTCAGTACTTC. It translates to CASSPRPGTPNIQYF.

The chain is built from TRBV2 and TRBJ2-2; TRBD1 matches 7 bases. The CDR3 has 14 amino acids. V was clipped by 10 bases and J by 4 bases; unmatched bases: 9. The germline CDR1 and CDR2 sequences are SNHLY and FYNNEI. CDR3 nucleotide sequence: TGTGCCACCCCGGGACAGCAGCCCACCGGGGAGCTGTTTTTT. Protein product: CATPGQQPTGELFF.

The chain recombines TRBV5-1 with TRBJ2-1, with no clear D. The CDR3 consists of 15 residues. CDR1 SGHRS and CDR2 YFSETQ come from the germline V gene. V shed 4 bases and J shed 0 bases, with 11 bases lying between them. The CDR3 DNA is TGCGCCAGCAGCCCTACCCTAAGCTCCTACAATGAGCAGTTCTTC. Its protein is CASSPTLSSYNEQFF.

This clone was seen once. The chain joins TRBV11-3 to TRBJ2-1; 7 nucleotides match TRBD2. Germline CDR1 and CDR2: SGHNT and YENEEA. V was pared by 5 bases and J by 6 bases, with 4 bases of the junction left unmatched. This CDR3 has 13 residues. The CDR3 spells CASSPSGPNEQFF. The CDR3, as DNA: TGTGCCAGCAGCCCTAGCGGCCCCAATGAGCAGTTCTTC.

This chain uses TRBV6-5 with TRBJ2-7, with D perhaps TRBD2 (6 bases). CDR3 size: 12 residues. CDR1 is MNHEY, CDR2 SVGAGI, per germline. The V end was cut by 6 bases, the J end by 4 bases, with 10 bases between. The CDR3 region has the DNA TGTGCCAGCAGCGGGGGAAGGTACGAGCAGTACTTC. Translated: CASSGGRYEQYF.

The rearrangement joins TRBV5-1 to TRBJ2-5; D unclear. Per germline, CDR1 SGHRS and CDR2 YFSETQ. The CDR3 is 12 residues long. The V end was cut by 1 base, the J end by 5 bases, with 6 bases between. The CDR3, as DNA: TGCGCCAGCAGCTTGCCTGAGGAGACCCAGTACTTC. Translating gives CASSLPEETQYF.

The gene calls are TRBV5-8 and TRBJ2-1; D is possibly TRBD2 (5 bases). Germline loops: CDR1 SGHTS, CDR2 YDEGEE. The germline V and J ends were trimmed by 4 bases and 7 bases, with 15 bases remaining between them. The CDR3 runs 14 residues. Here the CDR3 DNA reads TGTGCCAGCAGCGCAGAGGGCTATGGGAATGAGCAGTTCTTC. It is translated as CASSAEGYGNEQFF.

The rearrangement links TRBV5-4 to TRBJ1-2; the D gene is possibly TRBD1 (6 bases). Germline CDR1 is SGHNT and CDR2 is YYREEE (reference sequence). V dropped 3 bases and J dropped 2 bases, with 17 bases sitting between them. This CDR3 has 16 residues. The CDR3 nucleotides read TGTGCCAGCAGCTCCACAGGGTCCCTACTCAACTATGGCTACACCTTC. As protein: CASSSTGSLLNYGYTF.

The CDR3 nucleotides read TGTGCCAGCTCACCAACACTAAATAGCAATCAGCCCCAGCATTTT. Its protein is CASSPTLNSNQPQHF. The J gene is TRBJ1-5, the V gene TRBV18; D call uncertain. V lost 2 bases to trimming and J lost 0 bases, with 8 bases between them. The germline V gene encodes CDR1 KGHSH and CDR2 LQKENI. The CDR3 loop spans 15 amino acids.

This clone is a singleton in its sample. The genes are TRBV18 and TRBJ2-2; TRBD2 is a possible D gene (5 bases). From germline, CDR1 is KGHSH and CDR2 LQKENI. The CDR3 runs to 13 residues. The V gene lost 6 bases and the J gene lost 5 bases, with 10 bases spanning the gap. The CDR3 here is CASSLGGTGELFF. The CDR3 region has the DNA TGTGCCAGCTCCCTTGGCGGGACCGGGGAGCTGTTTTTT. Looking up the rest from reference TRBV18 and TRBJ2-2 gives the full variable domain: NAGVMQNPRHLVRRRGQEARLRCSPMKGHSHVYWYRQLPEEGLKFMVYLQKENIIDESGMPKERFSAEFPKEGPSILRIQQVVRGDSAAYFCASSLGGTGELFFGEGSRLTVL.

This clone was seen more than once but under ten times. The chain employs TRBV29-1 and TRBJ2-2; unclear D gene. CDR1 is SQVTM, CDR2 ANQGSEA, per germline. This CDR3 region has 13 residues. The germline V and J ends were trimmed by 3 bases and 1 base, with 6 bases remaining between them. The CDR3 spells CSVDPGNTGELFF. In nucleotides, the CDR3 is TGCAGCGTTGACCCGGGGAACACCGGGGAGCTGTTTTTT.

This chain connects TRBV6-5 to TRBJ1-1; 7 bases match TRBD1. The germline gives CDR1 MNHEY, CDR2 SVGAGI. V trimming: 2 bases; J trimming: 2 bases; junction bases outside the gene matches: 5. This CDR3 spans 15 amino acids. This chain's CDR3 is CASSYGTVGNTEAFF. The CDR3 DNA follows: TGTGCCAGCAGTTACGGGACAGTGGGCAACACTGAAGCTTTCTTT.